The present T cell receptor beta chain was sequenced within a study of shared clonotypes between healthy human individuals (dated by TCRdb to between 2020 and 2021). Regarding the complete study: Three men and two women, aged 18 to 49 years, made up the cohort. Between about 0.94 and 8.9 billion PBMCs per donor were obtained by leukapheresis. The study deeply sequenced blood TCR repertoires of five healthy adults to estimate repertoire size and the extent of clonotype sharing between individuals. To increase sequencing depth and limit assay-specific biases, different laboratories used diverse techniques to prepare libraries and sequence TCR repertoires. For each donor, three plates each were used for CD4 naive and CD4 memory, two plates were used for CD8 naive, and one plate was used for CD8 memory.

Overall study outcomes, separate from this receptor: About 5% of naive CD4, 3.5% of naive CD8, around 2.3% of memory CD4, and about 0.4% of memory CD8 clonotypes were shared across several donors. Because the study included a small number of donors, the genetic and exposure-history diversity represented was limited. Sampling was restricted to blood, and TCR repertoires in tissues likely differ from the TCR repertoires found in blood. Pairwise subsampling led to the expectation that sequencing depth would affect the degree of clonotype sharing among donors. Compared with non-shared clonotypes, clonotypes shared by all four sorted-subset donors had higher generation probabilities. Even with the large sequencing depth, rarefaction of the sorted-subset datasets indicated that sequencing was incomplete. Naive subsets generally had larger estimated clonotype richness than memory subsets.

Using the deep immunoSEQ assay, multiplex PCR amplified TCR CDR3 regions from genomic DNA. Extracted genomic DNA from each cell subset was distributed evenly across all wells of several immunoSEQ 96-well plates, and each plate was treated as a replicate. For sorted subsets, 200 to 250 ng of genomic DNA, equivalent to 25,000 to 30,000 T cell genomes, went into each replicate PCR. Purified libraries were quantified with a Qubit 3.0 fluorometer, sized on a Bioanalyzer 2100, and re-quantified with the KAPA Library Quantification kit. Each immunoSEQ 96-well plate was sequenced on its own single-read 150-cycle Illumina NextSeq 550 flow cell. Per the authors' processing: Because only junctional sequences without quality scores were contained in the immunoSEQ output, filtering matching that applied to full-length reads could not be performed. Sequences were annotated with PyIR, a Python wrapper for IgBLAST v1.9, using IMGT germline references to assign V/J genes and CDR3. Reads were removed for weak V/J assignments (E-value above 1e-6), missing CDR3, stop codons, out-of-frame junctions, or ambiguous translated residues. A V3J clonotype was defined by an identical inferred V gene, J gene, and CDR3 amino acid sequence. Percentage overlap between repertoires was calculated by dividing the number of shared unique clonotypes by the size of the smaller repertoire. Three approaches were used to assess repertoire richness: RTK rarefaction, the Chao1 estimator, and Recon v2.1 estimates of unobserved clonotypes. OLGA was used to compute generation probabilities for all TCRbeta clonotypes that the gDNA method yielded from a handful of donors. Entries here come from immuneACCESS through TCRdb and include only in-frame sequences with V and J called. Some clones fail to appear in such tables; in the studies checked, an unresolved V gene covers under half of the shortfall, and the cause of the remainder is unknown. V, J and clone size are taken as reported in that table, and D and trimming were inferred from the DNA itself. This sample holds roughly 2.1 million clones; just over 90% were observed only once. The ten largest account for more than 1.5% of the sample.

Regarding this clone: Its antigen remains undetermined. Base qualities are not at hand, and no much larger clone is one base apart.

CD8 naive samples consisted of CD45RO-negative cells that were positively selected for CCR7, yielding a CD45RA+CCR7+ population without TemRA cells. Donors were healthy HIV-negative adults with no recently reported acute infections or vaccinations. Only Caucasian adults living in Nashville, Tennessee, USA were represented among the donors. Blood was collected by leukapheresis, and PBMCs were isolated by Ficoll-Histopaque density gradient centrifugation and then cryopreserved in liquid nitrogen vapor phase. Analytical flow cytometry was used to check the purity and quantity of each magnetically sorted T cell population. Genomic DNA was isolated from each sorted fraction and quantified by UV absorbance on a Nanodrop 2000c. The TCR comes from a man between 18 and 35 years old in good health. Some clones in this sample may be carry-over from other donors' samples. Source material: naive CD8+ T cells from PBMCs. In light of the paper, this sample's cell subset or site label describes: CD45RA+CCR7+.

This receptor carries the CDR3 CASSHRDRGYEQYF. The DNA sequence is as follows: TGTGCCAGCAGTCACCGGGACAGGGGCTACGAGCAGTACTTC. The chain uses TRBV28 and TRBJ2-7; TRBD1 lines up with 10 middle nucleotides. For this chain, trimming is 5 bases at the V end and 3 bases at the J end, and the number of junction bases without a gene match is 4. From cysteine to phenylalanine, the CDR3 is 14 amino acids long. The retained sequence is limited to the CDR3, 42 bases, with the frame set at the first base. CDR1 is given as MDHEN and CDR2 as SYDVKM, both from the germline V gene.